This T cell receptor beta chain was profiled in a study of post-analysis software for immune sequencing data (dated by TCRdb to between 2014 and 2017). With regard to the full study: The recorded disease courses included relapsing-remitting, secondary progressive and progressive-relapsing multiple sclerosis, and some patients had no subtype annotation. The patient repertoires were set against eleven to twelve previously published healthy control repertoires from donors whose ages ranged from roughly 6 to 27 years. A subset of samples was prepared in parallel using single-end sample barcoding, then pooled and co-amplified after Illumina adapter ligation. What the authors observed across the whole study: The multiple sclerosis patient group was slightly younger than the control group. Multiple sclerosis patients had significantly lower normalized Chao1 diversity than controls, a result that suggests substantial peripheral T-cell clonal expansion. Significantly higher frequencies in patients than in controls were found for about five TRBV segments, including TRBV5-6, TRBV5-1 and TRBV20-1. Strong co-clustering of samples prepared in the same batch was shown by direct clustering with F measure, prompting a batch-effect correction.

Receptor amplification or capture employed PCR. Data came from an Illumina HiSeq 2500. To reduce PCR and sequencing biases, unique molecular identifiers were built into the TCR beta cDNA libraries. About 500,000 cDNA molecules were obtained per 1 to 10 million input T cells, so each molecule approximated one T cell. The same protocol used for the earlier healthy control dataset was applied to prepare and sequence the patient libraries. Samples belonging to the same batch were prepared together, multiplexed and sequenced on a shared HiSeq lane. The original methods were these. MIGEC was used to process the raw barcoded reads, and molecular identifier groups with only a single read were discarded before consensus assembly and CDR3 extraction. Clonotype tables were post-analysed with VDJtools, and diversity was normalized by down-sampling all datasets to the smallest sample size. In repertoire overlap clustering, CDR3 amino acid sequences, but not nucleotide sequences, were matched to correct batch-related cross-sample contamination. TCRdb passed the public sequencing reads through fastp at Q25 and MiXCR, retaining productive beta sequences. Every distinct CDR3 protein forms one entry, paired with its most common genes and DNA. The V and J calls come from TCRdb's annotation, not from the publication. A total of 450,000 to 700,000 distinct CDR3 sequences appear in this sample, around 47% of them only once. The ten biggest clones cover about 1.5% of the sample.

Trimming takes 0 bases from V and 2 bases from J, and the germline ends sit 8 bases apart. CDR1 and CDR2, looked up from the germline V gene, are SGHRS and YFSETQ. The cysteine opens and the phenylalanine closes a CDR3 of 14 amino acids. The entry retains the CDR3 DNA only, 42 bases that are in frame from base 1. To demonstrate the VDJtools post-analysis software, the study profiled TCR beta repertoires from the peripheral blood of about 13 young patients with multiple sclerosis. Multiple sclerosis patients were children and adolescents aged 6 to 15 years. In its sample, this clonotype was seen a few times. No antigen is known for it. No base quality information exists; no much larger clone differs at one position.

The TCR originated in a girl aged 5-17 years with multiple sclerosis. Sequencing input: blood. The chain is assembled from TRBV5-1 and TRBJ1-2, with TRBD1 tentatively as D gene (5 bases match). Read as DNA, the sequence is TGCGCCAGCAGCTTGGAGGGGACCAACTATGGCTACACCTTC. Translated, it gives CASSLEGTNYGYTF.